This T cell receptor beta chain was profiled in a study of beta chain features in type 1 diabetes. At the level of the study: Examined across all samples were over 85 million sorted cells. Study observations and caveats: When Type 1 diabetes patients were examined, their TCRB CDR3s proved moderately but significantly shorter in all four CD4+ subsets. Equally in patients and controls, shorter templates might have been favored by PCR.

The CDR3 is 15 residues long. The V gene's germline CDR1 is SGDLS and CDR2 YYNGEE. V lost 3 bases, J lost 5 bases, and 17 bases lay in between. Sequenced material consisted of expressed TCRB transcripts (all of the isolated RNA was reverse transcribed). Clones were read by immunoSEQ multiplex PCR, and TCRdb kept only the in-frame ones, dropping some. The sample has 130,000 to 150,000 clones; about 10% are singletons. As regards this clone: As yet, its antigen is unknown.

Sequencing was performed on naive CD4+ T cells from blood. The chain uses TRBV9 and TRBJ1-2; D possibly corresponds to TRBD1 (5 bases). The TCR originated in a man between 18 and 29 years old in good health. The CDR3 reads CASSANPGSLYGYTF. The DNA for the CDR3 is TGTGCCAGCAGCGCAAACCCAGGGTCCCTATATGGCTACACCTTC.